This T cell receptor (beta chain) was obtained from a study of response to subunit inactivated influenza vaccine. The study's findings and limits: Authors suggested each seasonal flu vaccination may recruit only limited numbers of new T cells.

TCRdb called the RT-PCR reads again in MiXCR, with one record for every CDR3 protein. Of around 180,000 distinct CDR3 sequences in the sample, around 9% were seen once. Germline-derived CDR1 and CDR2 are SGHTA and FQGTGA. This CDR3 is built from 16 residues. V lost 1 base to trimming and J lost 1 base, with 10 bases between them. In this sample, this clonotype turned up many times. The antigen is unknown. The source is a man aged 50 to 59 who received an inactivated influenza vaccine. Specimen: non-naive T cells sorted from PBMCs, collected on the day of vaccination. The genes are TRBV7-3 and TRBJ2-2, with unresolved D. CDR3 region: CASSLMSGMNTGELFF. CDR3 sequence (DNA): TGTGCCAGCAGCTTAATGAGTGGGATGAACACCGGGGAGCTGTTTTTT.